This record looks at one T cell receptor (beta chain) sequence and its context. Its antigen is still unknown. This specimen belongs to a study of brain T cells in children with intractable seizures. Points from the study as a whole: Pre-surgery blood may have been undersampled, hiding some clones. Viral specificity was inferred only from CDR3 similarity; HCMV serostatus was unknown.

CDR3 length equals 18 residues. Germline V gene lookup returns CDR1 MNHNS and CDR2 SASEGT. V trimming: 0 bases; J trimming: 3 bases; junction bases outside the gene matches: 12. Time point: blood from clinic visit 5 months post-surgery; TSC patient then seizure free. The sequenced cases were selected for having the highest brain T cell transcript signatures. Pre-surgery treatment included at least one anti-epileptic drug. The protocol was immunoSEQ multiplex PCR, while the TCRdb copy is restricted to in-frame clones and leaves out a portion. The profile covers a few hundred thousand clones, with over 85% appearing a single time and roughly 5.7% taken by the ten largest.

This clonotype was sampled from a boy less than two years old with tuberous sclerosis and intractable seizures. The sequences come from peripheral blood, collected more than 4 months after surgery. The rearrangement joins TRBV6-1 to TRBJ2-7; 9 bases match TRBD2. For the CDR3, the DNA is TGTGCCAGCAGTGAAGCGCTTTTGTTGTCTAGCGGGGACTACGAGCAGTACTTC. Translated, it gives CASSEALLLSSGDYEQYF.